Following are 15 T cell receptor beta chains from one sample sequenced in a study of type 1 regulatory T cells. No antigen has been identified for these receptors. Using its own MiXCR run on the reads, TCRdb lists one record per CDR3 protein. The sample has 20,000 to 30,000 distinct CDR3 sequences, roughly two thirds seen once. The source material was cultured T cells, either the whole culture or a sorted T cell fraction (not recorded which). Subset given: Tr1-enriched cell product generated in vitro against host alloantigens. Receptors originate from a human donor in good health.

J is TRBJ1-3 and V is TRBV6-6; no clear D gene. V gave up 2 bases and J gave up 0 bases, with 8 bases separating them. The CDR3 length is 15 residues. The V gene's germline CDR1 is MNHNY and CDR2 SVGAGI (reference sequence). The CDR3 reads CASSYPASSGNTIYF. The CDR3 DNA sequence: TGTGCCAGCAGTTACCCCGCTAGCTCTGGAAACACCATATATTTT.

The gene calls are TRBV6-6 and TRBJ1-3; D is possibly TRBD1 (6 bases). Germline CDR1 reads MNHNY; CDR2 reads SVGAGI (reference sequence). The CDR3 is made up of 15 amino acids. Trimming shortened V by 5 bases and J by 2 bases, and 13 bases separated the two germline ends. Written as DNA, the CDR3 is TGTGCCAGCAGTAGCACAGGGAGTCCTGGAAACACCATATATTTT. This gives the protein CASSSTGSPGNTIYF.

V gene TRBV6-2 or TRBV6-3 combines with J gene TRBJ2-5; no firm D call. CDR1 and CDR2 from the germline V gene are MNHEY and SVGEGT. The CDR3 sequence is 14 residues long. The V gene lost 0 bases and the J gene lost 3 bases, with 8 bases spanning the gap. The CDR3 protein is CASSYSSREETQYF. The CDR3 nucleotides read TGTGCCAGCAGTTACTCGAGTAGGGAAGAGACCCAGTACTTC.

In its sample, this clonotype was seen a few times. The V gene is TRBV10-3, the J gene TRBJ1-2; 9 positions agree with TRBD1. Germline loops: CDR1 ENHRY, CDR2 SYGVKD. Trimming at V came to 4 bases and at J to 6 bases, leaving 0 bases not matched to a gene. This CDR3 contains 12 residues. CDR3: CAISGTGDGYTF. The CDR3 region has the DNA TGTGCCATCAGTGGGACAGGGGATGGCTACACCTTC.

The CDR3 reads CASSDKGVGAGKNGYTF. CDR3 nucleotide sequence: TGTGCCAGCAGCGATAAGGGGGTCGGAGCCGGGAAGAATGGCTACACCTTC. This chain uses TRBV2 with TRBJ1-2, with a tentative D call TRBD1 (6 bases). V shed 6 bases and J shed 6 bases, with 26 bases lying between them. Germline V gene sequence: CDR1 SNHLY, CDR2 FYNNEI. There are 17 residues in the CDR3.

The rearrangement uses TRBV3-1 and TRBJ2-3; TRBD2 matches at 8 bases. Germline CDR1 and CDR2: LGHDT and YNNKEL (reference sequence). Trimming cost V 0 bases and J 3 bases; bases outside gene matches: 2. CDR3 length equals 15 residues. DNA for the CDR3: TGTGCCAGCAGCCAAGAGGCGGGGGGTACAGATACGCAGTATTTT. This gives the protein CASSQEAGGTDTQYF.

This clonotype was counted a single time. The CDR3 DNA sequence: TGTGCCCCTGCCCTGGGGGCGGGAGGGGAGACCCAGTACTTC. This gives the protein CAPALGAGGETQYF. The genes are TRBV28 and TRBJ2-5; 9 nucleotides agree with TRBD2. Trimming at V came to 11 bases and at J to 5 bases, leaving 12 bases not matched to a gene. Per germline, CDR1 MDHEN and CDR2 SYDVKM. The CDR3 extends over 14 amino acids.

The chain combines TRBV20-1 with TRBJ2-3; TRBD2 might be the D (5 bases). The V and J ends lost 1 base and 10 bases respectively, with 9 bases between them. Germline CDR1 and CDR2: DFQATT and SNEGSKA (reference sequence). The CDR3 totals 11 residues. Written as DNA, the CDR3 is TGCAGTGCTAGAGTTAGCGAATCGCAGTATTTT. This encodes CSARVSESQYF.

The chain couples TRBV5-1 to TRBJ1-1; possibly TRBD1 for D (5 bases). Trimming removed 0 bases from V and 4 bases from J, with 10 bases in between. CDR3 length: 14 residues. Germline CDR1 reads SGHRS; CDR2 reads YFSETQ. The CDR3 here is CASSLAQGSTEAFF. The CDR3 coding sequence is TGCGCCAGCAGCTTGGCCCAGGGTTCCACTGAAGCTTTCTTT.

On this clonotype: Germline and junction disagree at one end, which may indicate a read error. The chain recombines TRBV18 with TRBJ1-3; TRBD1 aligns across 7 bases. Germline V CDR1 and CDR2: KGHSH, LQKENI. The CDR3 is 18 amino acids. As DNA, the CDR3 is TGTGTCAGCTCACCAAAGGACAGGCTGAAGGGGTCTGGAAACACCATATATTTT. This codes for CVSSPKDRLKGSGNTIYF.

The chain couples TRBV7-2 to TRBJ2-3, with D tentatively TRBD2 (7 bases). The CDR3 spans 13 residues. Germline loops: CDR1 SGHTA, CDR2 FQGNSA. Trimming removed 8 bases from V and 4 bases from J, with 13 bases in between. The CDR3: CASVGGAADTQYF. For the CDR3, the DNA is TGTGCCAGCGTGGGGGGGGCCGCAGATACGCAGTATTTT.

The V call is TRBV6-6, the J call TRBJ2-7; TRBD1 matches 9 bases. The germline V gene encodes CDR1 MNHNY and CDR2 SVGAGI (reference sequence). V trimming: 6 bases; J trimming: 0 bases; junction bases outside the gene matches: 6. The CDR3 is 15 residues long. The CDR3 region is CASSLGTGSSYEQYF. The DNA for the CDR3 is TGTGCCAGCAGCTTGGGGACAGGGAGCTCCTACGAGCAGTACTTC.

Sample share makes this clonotype large. The chain is built from TRBV20-1 and TRBJ2-5; 7 positions match TRBD2. V trimming: 1 base; J trimming: 2 bases; junction bases outside the gene matches: 7. This CDR3 region has 15 residues. Looked up from germline, CDR1 is DFQATT and CDR2 is SNEGSKA (reference sequence). CDR3 protein: CSARVGGGGQETQYF. The CDR3 DNA reads as TGCAGTGCTAGAGTCGGCGGGGGAGGGCAAGAGACCCAGTACTTC.

This chain uses TRBV18 with TRBJ2-1; D is ambiguous. V lost 3 bases and J 7 bases, leaving 10 bases between the germline ends. There are 13 residues in the CDR3. Germline CDR1 KGHSH, CDR2 LQKENI. In DNA form, the CDR3 reads TGTGCCAGCTCACCTCCTATTAGGAATGAGCAGTTCTTC. Protein sequence: CASSPPIRNEQFF.

The chain employs TRBV5-1 and TRBJ1-1; D remains ambiguous. The CDR3 loop spans 17 amino acids. Per the germline V gene, CDR1 is SGHRS and CDR2 is YFSETQ. V was pared by 0 bases and J by 0 bases, with 15 bases between. Here the CDR3 DNA reads TGCGCCAGCAGCTTGGGGCAGCGCGGCCTTATGAACACTGAAGCTTTCTTT. It yields the protein CASSLGQRGLMNTEAFF.